In its sample, the clone carrying this T cell receptor beta chain was seen a few times. Its antigen is not identified. A multiplex PCR was run with 60 Vbeta primers and 13 Jbeta primers. TCRdb's table, derived via immunoSEQ multiplex PCR, lists solely in-frame clones and lacks some. The repertoire includes around 100,000 clones, approximately 70% of them detected once, and around 9% sits in the top ten. The data were obtained in a study of cytomegalovirus exposure and HLA in healthy donors. Whole-study results and caveats: The study flagged about 150 TCR beta chains as cytomegalovirus-associated. Later analysis identified a missense DCLRE1C variant that was linked to TCR beta V- and J-gene trimming. HLA-A and HLA-B allele assignments for most subjects were reportedly predicted accurately using TCR beta sequences.

Trimming removed 3 bases from V and 0 bases from J, with 10 bases in between. This CDR3 is built from 15 residues. Germline V gene lookup returns CDR1 SGDLS and CDR2 YYNGEE. This clonotype was sampled from a man between 25 and 39 years old in good health and CMV-seropositive. The sample was PBMCs. V usage is TRBV9 and J usage is TRBJ2-1; tentatively, D is TRBD2 (5 bases). The CDR3 here is CASSAGLPSYNEQFF. The CDR3 coding sequence is TGTGCCAGCAGCGCCGGACTCCCCTCCTACAATGAGCAGTTCTTC.